Listed below are T cell receptor beta chains from one sample, sequenced in a study of control samples from healthy donors and cancer patients. Libraries were prepared by immunoSEQ multiplex PCR; TCRdb keeps only in-frame clonotypes and omits some of them. Of some 120,000 clones in the sample, around 91% were seen once. Sequencing input: PBMCs. The receptors shown here come from a woman in her 50s with colorectal cancer. CDR3s include the opening cysteine and the closing phenylalanine or tryptophan. D genes are given only for firm matches.

TRBJ1-1 . TRBV6-6 TGTGCCAGCAGTAGGCCGGAGACAGGGAACACTGAAGCTTTCTTT CASSRPETGNTEAFF
TRBJ2-1 . TRBV7-3 TGTGCCAGCAGCCAAGGGGCAGGGGCGGGATACAATGAGCAGTTCTTC CASSQGAGAGYNEQFF
TRBJ2-2 . TRBV19 TGTGCCAGTAGGAGACAGGAATCCGGGGAGCTGTTTTTT CASRRQESGELFF
TRBJ2-7 . TRBV5-4 TGTGCCAGCAGCTTGGGACCGTCGAGCTCCTACGAGCAGTACTTC CASSLGPSSSYEQYF
TRBJ1-5 . TRBV6-1 TGTGCCAGCAGTGAATCCCCCAATCAGCCCCAGCATTTT CASSESPNQPQHF
TRBJ1-2 . TRBV30 TGTGCCTGGAGTGTCGCAAGGAACTATGGCTACACCTTC CAWSVARNYGYTF
TRBJ2-7 . TRBV5-6 TGTGCCAGCAGCACCACCGGGACCCTGGGGCACGAGCAGTACTTC CASSTTGTLGHEQYF
TRBJ2-2 . TRBV24-1 TGTGCCACCAGTGGTAAACAGGGCGGGGAGCTGTTTTTT CATSGKQGGELFF
TRBJ2-3 . TRBV7-9 TGTGCCAGCAGCTTAAGGGGGACGGGACGGAGCACAGATACGCAGTATTTT CASSLRGTGRSTDTQYF
TRBJ2-7 TRBD1 TRBV6-5 TGTGCCAGCAGGAGGGGACAGGGGACCTACGAGCAGTACTTC CASRRGQGTYEQYF
TRBJ1-5 . TRBV5-6 TGTGCCAGCAGCTCCGCCGGGACAAACAATCAGCCCCAGCATTTT CASSSAGTNNQPQHF
TRBJ1-5 . TRBV9 TGTGCCAGCAGCGTCTCGGACGATAGCAATCAGCCCCAGCATTTT CASSVSDDSNQPQHF
TRBJ2-1 . TRBV29-1 TGCAGCGTTGAAGCCGGCTCGGGGCAGTTCTTC CSVEAGSGQFF
TRBJ1-2 . TRBV14 TGTGCCAGCAGCCCTAAGAACGGGGGGCGCGGGTTCTTC CASSPKNGGRGFF
TRBJ1-4 . TRBV5-1 TGCGCCAGCAGCTTGGGGGGATATGACGGTGAAAAACTGTTTTTT CASSLGGYDGEKLFF
TRBJ2-3 . TRBV3-1/TRBV3-2 TGTGCCAGCAGCCAAGGTTTCGGCGGGGTCGATACGCAGTATTTT CASSQGFGGVDTQYF
TRBJ2-7 . TRBV5-1 TGCGCCAGCAGCCCCTCTGGAGCGGTCACCTACGAGCAGTACTTC CASSPSGAVTYEQYF
TRBJ2-7 . TRBV10-1 TGCGCCAGCAGCTATACTCGGACGTCCGAGCAGTACTTC CASSYTRTSEQYF
TRBJ1-5 . TRBV6-1 TGTGCCAGCAGTGACAGTAGCCGCAATCAGCCCCAGCATTTT CASSDSSRNQPQHF
TRBJ2-1 . TRBV5-1 TGCGCCAGCAGCTTGGGACAGACCTACAATGAGCAGTTCTTC CASSLGQTYNEQFF
TRBJ2-3 TRBD2 TRBV27 TGTGCCAGCAGTTTCTCCGGACTAGCGGGAGCAGATACGCAGTATTTT CASSFSGLAGADTQYF
TRBJ2-3 . TRBV9 TGTGCCAGCAGCGTCAAGGGTACAGATACGCAGTATTTT CASSVKGTDTQYF